This TCR beta chain was sequenced for a study of CD4 T cells in relation to SARS-CoV-2 and coronaviruses. On this clone itself: The antigen remains undetermined.

Profiling relied on immunoSEQ multiplex PCR, and the TCRdb table lists in-frame clones only, not all of them. The sample has about 20,000 clones, around three quarters seen once; the top ten hold 25% to 35%. This CDR3 contains 13 residues. V lost 5 bases, J lost 5 bases, and 5 bases stayed unmatched. Germline CDR1 and CDR2: KGHSH and LQKENI. The unexposed donors gave CD4+ T cells in about 2010-2018, prior to COVID-19. After less than 11 days of culture, CD4+ T cells were isolated. The sample consisted of CD4+ T cells from PBMCs, cultured in vitro. This rearrangement joins TRBV18 to TRBJ1-1, with 7 bases identical to TRBD1. This clonotype originated in a human donor in good health. Written as DNA, the CDR3 is TGTGCCAGCTCATACGACAGGGAAACTGAAGCTTTCTTT. Amino acids: CASSYDRETEAFF.